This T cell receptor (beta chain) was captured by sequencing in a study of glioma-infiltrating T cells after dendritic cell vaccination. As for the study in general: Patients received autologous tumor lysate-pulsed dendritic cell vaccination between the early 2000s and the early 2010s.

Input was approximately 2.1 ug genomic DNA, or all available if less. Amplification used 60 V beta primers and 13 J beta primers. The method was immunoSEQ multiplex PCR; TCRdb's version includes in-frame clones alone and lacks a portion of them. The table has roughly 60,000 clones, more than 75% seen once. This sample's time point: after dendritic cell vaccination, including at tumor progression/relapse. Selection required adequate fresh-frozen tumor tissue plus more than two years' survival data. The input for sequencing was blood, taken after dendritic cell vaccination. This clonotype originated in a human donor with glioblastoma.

CDR3 DNA sequence: TGTGCCAGTAGTATGACAGGGGGCGCAATCGGGGAGCTGTTTTTT. As protein: CASSMTGGAIGELFF. This rearrangement joins TRBV19 to TRBJ2-2; TRBD1 aligns across 10 bases. The junction had 5 bases not matched to a gene; V was cut back by 3 bases and J by 7 bases. This CDR3 contains 15 residues. From germline, CDR1 is LNHDA and CDR2 SQIVND (reference sequence).